These T cell receptor beta chains were read from a single sample in a study of early T cells in non-severe SARS-CoV-2 infection. TCRdb independently ran MiXCR on the 5' RACE reads; one entry per CDR3 protein. The sample has 40,000 or so distinct CDR3 sequences, roughly 5% seen once. The source material was whole blood, sampled at baseline. These receptors all stem from an adult who was a healthcare worker with PCR-confirmed SARS-CoV-2 infection or an uninfected control (not recorded which). CDR3s leave out the opening cysteine and the closing phenylalanine or tryptophan. D genes are given only for firm matches. Clone size, where shown, is once, few, many, or a class for clones that have expanded.

>TRBJ2-3|TRBV13|.|.
ASSYRAPSPDTQY
>TRBJ2-2|TRBV11-2|.|many
ASSLRSLAGELF
>TRBJ1-5|TRBV20-1|TRBD1|many
SATTATGSLQSNQPQH
>TRBJ2-1|TRBV28|TRBD2|few
ASSLRFAGGPNEQF
>TRBJ2-6|TRBV7-2|.|.
ASRRPAGANVLT
>TRBJ2-2|TRBV5-1|.|few
ASSLFSGNTGELF
>TRBJ2-7|TRBV28|TRBD2|many
ASSPLAVGYEQY
>TRBJ2-1|TRBV3-1|TRBD2|many
ASSQLAGGNEQF
>TRBJ2-3|TRBV7-6|TRBD2|many
ASSLTGGPSDTQY
>TRBJ2-1|TRBV3-1|.|many
ASSQDPTLRGSSYNEQF
>TRBJ2-7|TRBV3-1|.|.
ASSLRTETEQY
>TRBJ2-1|TRBV27|TRBD2|many
ASSPGTSGRGEQF
>TRBJ2-4|TRBV6-6|TRBD2|many
ASSPTLSGRGPKNIQY
>TRBJ2-1|TRBV20-1|TRBD2|few
SARVTSGIYNEQF
>TRBJ1-6|TRBV7-2|TRBD1|.
ASSPGTGYSPLH
>TRBJ1-1|TRBV7-9|.|many
AIVDSEAF
>TRBJ1-2|TRBV9|.|many
ASSVDNNYGYT
>TRBJ2-3|TRBV6-5|TRBD2|many
ASSYLSGRADTQY
>TRBJ2-7|TRBV7-9|TRBD2|many
ASSLTSGTYEQY
>TRBJ2-6|TRBV7-8|.|many
ASSPLGALSGANVLT
>TRBJ2-2|TRBV14|.|.
ASSQRNQGGTGELF
>TRBJ2-1|TRBV19|TRBD1|many
ASSIMSTRTGEDEQF
>TRBJ2-2|TRBV24-1|.|few
ATSDLAKNTGELF
>TRBJ1-3|TRBV27|TRBD1|many
ASSPIDRGDTIY
>TRBJ2-6|TRBV6-2/TRBV6-3|.|many
ASSATGTSGANVLT
>TRBJ1-1|TRBV10-3|TRBD1|many
AISWTGGTNTEAF
>TRBJ2-3|TRBV7-2|TRBD1|many
ASSLQGALTLSFFTQY
>TRBJ2-5|TRBV3-1|.|.
ASSLKLGRETQY
>TRBJ2-4|TRBV4-1|.|many
ASSRSGPGSKY
>TRBJ2-2|TRBV4-1|.|.
ASSQPRGGTGELF
>TRBJ1-1|TRBV6-5|TRBD1|few
ASSRQGDEAF
>TRBJ2-5|TRBV11-2|TRBD1|many
ASSTRTGGETQY
>TRBJ2-2|TRBV20-1|.|.
SAIKNTGELF
>TRBJ1-6|TRBV20-1|.|many
SAQRSQYNSPLH
>TRBJ2-7|TRBV29-1|TRBD2|many
SVDGLAGRRYEQY
>TRBJ2-7|TRBV6-6|TRBD1|many
ASSYDRGHIIGEQY
>TRBJ1-1|TRBV6-6|.|many
ASSQRTEAF
>TRBJ2-7|TRBV5-1|TRBD2|many
ASSSTSGSGYEQY
>TRBJ2-5|TRBV24-1|.|many
ATSDGGTGLKTQY
>TRBJ2-1|TRBV10-2|.|many
ASTFNNEQF
>TRBJ1-3|TRBV7-9|.|many
ASSLHGITGNTIY
>TRBJ1-5|TRBV6-2/TRBV6-3|.|many
ASSLPDGINQPQH
>TRBJ2-1|TRBV9|.|many
ASSVDSVEQF
>TRBJ2-1|TRBV10-3|.|few
ATAHRVDEQF
>TRBJ2-6|TRBV6-2/TRBV6-3|.|many
ATSRSGANVLT
>TRBJ1-6|TRBV9|TRBD1|few
ASSIRTGGYNSPLH